Here is one T cell receptor beta chain with its context. This specimen comes from a study of blood T cell repertoires in COVID-19. Study details: The United States, Italy and Spain provided the acute and convalescent COVID-19 samples.

The authors' processing: Researchers report that nucleated cell counts were estimated from reference gene primer amplification. Some clones are missing from TCRdb's copy, which holds only in-frame ones; the method was immunoSEQ multiplex PCR. That table gives V, J and clone size, and the DNA gave D and trimming. This repertoire shows around 140,000 clones, approximately 87% found once; its top ten account for roughly 2.2%. The CDR3 is 14 residues long. V lost 4 bases, J lost 9 bases, and 10 bases stayed unmatched. Germline loops: CDR1 SGHRS, CDR2 YFSETQ. This receptor was taken from a man between 65 and 85 years old with active COVID-19. Sample: peripheral blood. V and J are TRBV5-1 and TRBJ2-7; 10 bases match TRBD1. CDR3 nucleotide sequence: TGCGCCAGCAGCCAGGGACAGGGGAACCTTGGGCAGTACTTC. This encodes CASSQGQGNLGQYF.